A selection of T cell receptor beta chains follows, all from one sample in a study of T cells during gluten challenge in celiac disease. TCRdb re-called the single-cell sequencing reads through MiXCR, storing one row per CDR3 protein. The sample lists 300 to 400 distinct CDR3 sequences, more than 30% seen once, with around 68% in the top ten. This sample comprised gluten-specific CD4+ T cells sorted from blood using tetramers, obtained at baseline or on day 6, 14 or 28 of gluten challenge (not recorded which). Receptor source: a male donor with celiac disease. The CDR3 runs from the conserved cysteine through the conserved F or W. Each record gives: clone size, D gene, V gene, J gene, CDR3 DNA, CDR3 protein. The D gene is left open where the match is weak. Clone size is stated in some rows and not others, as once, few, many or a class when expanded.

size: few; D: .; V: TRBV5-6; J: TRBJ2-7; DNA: TGTGCCAGCAGCCCAAGGCCCGCTGGGGGAGAGCAGTACTTC; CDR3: CASSPRPAGGEQYF
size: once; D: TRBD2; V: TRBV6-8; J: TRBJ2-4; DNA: TGTGCCAGCCGCCGTCCCAGCGGGAGATTAGTAGCCAAAAACATTCAGTACTTC; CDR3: CASRRPSGRLVAKNIQYF
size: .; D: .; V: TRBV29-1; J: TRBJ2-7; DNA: TGCAGCGTTGCCCTCTCAGCAGACTCTTACGAGCAGTACTTC; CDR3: CSVALSADSYEQYF
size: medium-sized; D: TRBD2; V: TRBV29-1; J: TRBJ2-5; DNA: TGCAGCGTAAGCTTGGGACTAGCTGAAGAGACCCAGTACTTC; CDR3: CSVSLGLAEETQYF
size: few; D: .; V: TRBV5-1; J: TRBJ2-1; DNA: TGCGCCAGCAGCATTACGACAGGCGGGGGATCCAATGAGCAGTTCTTC; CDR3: CASSITTGGGSNEQFF
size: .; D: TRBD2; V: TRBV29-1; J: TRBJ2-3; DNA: TGCAGCGTTGCAACTCTAGCGGGAGGCCTCTCAGATACGCAGTATTTT; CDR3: CSVATLAGGLSDTQYF
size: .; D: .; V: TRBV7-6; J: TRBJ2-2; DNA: TGTGCCAGCAGCTTAGGGACATGGGACACCGGGGAGCTGTTTTTT; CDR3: CASSLGTWDTGELFF
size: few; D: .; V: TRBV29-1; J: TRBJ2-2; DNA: TGCAGCGTTGGAGCAAGAGGGACCGGGGAGCTGTTTTTT; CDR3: CSVGARGTGELFF
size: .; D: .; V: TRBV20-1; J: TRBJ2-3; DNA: TGCAGTGCTAGAAGACAGGCGGATCAGCCCCAGTATTTT; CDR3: CSARRQADQPQYF
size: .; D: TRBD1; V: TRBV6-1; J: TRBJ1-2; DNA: TGTGCCAGCAACCTCCCGGGACAGGCTCCCTATGGCTACACCTTC; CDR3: CASNLPGQAPYGYTF
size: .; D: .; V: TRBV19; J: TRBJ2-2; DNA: TGTGCCAGCAGTATAGACGGATGGAGTACCGGGGAGCTGTTTTTT; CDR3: CASSIDGWSTGELFF
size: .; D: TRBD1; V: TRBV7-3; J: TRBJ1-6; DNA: TGTGCCAGCAGCCTGACAGGGTGGGATTCACCCCTCCACTTT; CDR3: CASSLTGWDSPLHF
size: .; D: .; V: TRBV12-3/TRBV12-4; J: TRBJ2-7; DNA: TGTGCCAGCAGGCCCCGGGGGGCCCCCTCCTACGAGCAGTACTTC; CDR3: CASRPRGAPSYEQYF
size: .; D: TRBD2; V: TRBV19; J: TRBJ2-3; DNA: TGTGCCAGTAGTTCTAGCGGTCACACAGATACGCAGTATTTT; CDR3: CASSSSGHTDTQYF
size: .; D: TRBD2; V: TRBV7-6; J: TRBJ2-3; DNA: TGTGCCAGCAGCTGGCTAGCGGGCACAGATACGCAGTATTTT; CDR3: CASSWLAGTDTQYF
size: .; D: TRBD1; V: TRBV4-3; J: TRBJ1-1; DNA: TGCGCCAGCAGATGGGACAGACTGAACACTGAAGCTTTCTTT; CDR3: CASRWDRLNTEAFF
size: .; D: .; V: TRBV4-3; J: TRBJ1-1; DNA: TGCGCCAGCAGCCAAGATAAGCCGGCGTACAGGGAAATCAGAAGGGCTGAAGCTTTCTTT; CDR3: CASSQDKPAYREIRRAEAFF
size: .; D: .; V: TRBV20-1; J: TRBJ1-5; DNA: TGCAGTGCTAGAGAGGGGTCGGGATGGGATAGCAATCAGCCCCAGCATTTT; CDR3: CSAREGSGWDSNQPQHF
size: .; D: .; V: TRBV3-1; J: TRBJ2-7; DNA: TGTGCCACCGCGCGGGACAGACTCTCCTACGAGCAGTACTTC; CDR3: CATARDRLSYEQYF
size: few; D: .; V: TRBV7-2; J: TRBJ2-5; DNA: TGTGCCAGCAGCTTGACTAGTGCGTGGGGCATAACCCAGTACTTC; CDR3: CASSLTSAWGITQYF
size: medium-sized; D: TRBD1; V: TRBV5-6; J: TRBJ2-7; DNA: TGTGCCAGCAGCACTCCGGGACAGGGGGACGAGCAGTACTTC; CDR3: CASSTPGQGDEQYF
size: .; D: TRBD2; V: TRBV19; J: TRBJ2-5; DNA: TGTGCCAGTAGTATAGGGACTAGAGGCGAGACCCAGTACTTC; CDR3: CASSIGTRGETQYF
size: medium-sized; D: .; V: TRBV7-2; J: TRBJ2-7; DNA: TGTGCCAGCAGCTTCGAAGGGCTCCTACTGGGTGAGCAGTACTTC; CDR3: CASSFEGLLLGEQYF
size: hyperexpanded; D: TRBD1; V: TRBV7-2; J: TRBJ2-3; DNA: TGTGCCAGCAGCTTACGGACAGGGGGGGATACGCAGTATTTT; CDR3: CASSLRTGGDTQYF
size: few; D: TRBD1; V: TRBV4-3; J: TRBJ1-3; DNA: TGCGCCAGCAGCCGTCTCCCCGGGACAGGGGCGGACACCATATATTTT; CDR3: CASSRLPGTGADTIYF
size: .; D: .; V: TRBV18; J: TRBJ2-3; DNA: TGTGCCAGCTCACCAGATGGGACCGGCTTAACGCAGTATTTT; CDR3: CASSPDGTGLTQYF
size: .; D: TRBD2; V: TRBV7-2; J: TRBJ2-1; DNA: TGTGCCAGCAGCTTAGTGGCTAGCGGGGGAGAGGGCGATGAGCAGTTCTTC; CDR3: CASSLVASGGEGDEQFF
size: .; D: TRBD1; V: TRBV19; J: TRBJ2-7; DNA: TGTGCCAGCGGGACAGCCTGGGTCGGCGAGCAGTACTTC; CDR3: CASGTAWVGEQYF
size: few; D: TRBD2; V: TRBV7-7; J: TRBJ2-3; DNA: TGTGCCACCTCGGCTCTAGCGGGAGGAGATACGCAGTATTTT; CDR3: CATSALAGGDTQYF
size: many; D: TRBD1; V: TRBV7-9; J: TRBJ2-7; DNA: TGTGCCAGCAGCCAGGACCCCGCTTGGACAGGCTCCTACGAGCAGTACTTC; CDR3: CASSQDPAWTGSYEQYF
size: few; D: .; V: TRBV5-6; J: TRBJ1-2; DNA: TGTGCCAGCAGCTTGGCCACATCATATGGCTACACCTTC; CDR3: CASSLATSYGYTF
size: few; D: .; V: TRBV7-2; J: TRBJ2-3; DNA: TGTGCCAGCAGCGTGCGAACCACAGATACGCAGTATTTT; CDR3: CASSVRTTDTQYF
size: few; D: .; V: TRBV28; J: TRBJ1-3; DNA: TGTGCCAGCAGTTCCCAGGGGATATCTGGAAACACCATATATTTT; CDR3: CASSSQGISGNTIYF
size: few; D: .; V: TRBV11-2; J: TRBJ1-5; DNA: TGTGCCAGCAGCTTGTTACCCCCTACCTGGGGTAGCAATCAGCCCCAGCATTTT; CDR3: CASSLLPPTWGSNQPQHF
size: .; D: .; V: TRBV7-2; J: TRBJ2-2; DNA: TGTGCCAGCAGCTTAAGGAGTCTAGACGGCGGGGAGCTGTTTTTT; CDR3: CASSLRSLDGGELFF
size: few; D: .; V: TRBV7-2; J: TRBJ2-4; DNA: TGTGCCAGCAGCTCCCGTGGGGGGAACATTCAGTACTTC; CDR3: CASSSRGGNIQYF
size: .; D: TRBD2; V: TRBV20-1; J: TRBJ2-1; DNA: TGCAGTGCTGCCCGGACTAGCGGGAGGGCCGGGGATGAGCAGTTCTTC; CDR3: CSAARTSGRAGDEQFF
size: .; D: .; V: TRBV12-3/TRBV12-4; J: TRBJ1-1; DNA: TGTGCCAGCAGTCCCGGGTGGGACACTGAAGCTTTCTTT; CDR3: CASSPGWDTEAFF
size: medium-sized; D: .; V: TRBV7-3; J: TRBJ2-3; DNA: TGTGCCAGCAGCTTAAGGTCTACTAGCACAGATACGCAGTATTTT; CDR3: CASSLRSTSTDTQYF
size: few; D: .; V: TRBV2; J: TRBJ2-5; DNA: TGTGCCAGCAGTGTAGGGACCCAGTACTTC; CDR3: CASSVGTQYF
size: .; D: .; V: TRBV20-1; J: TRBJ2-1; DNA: TGCAGTGCCCTCGTCAGGGGCACCTTCGATGAGCAGTTCTTC; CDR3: CSALVRGTFDEQFF
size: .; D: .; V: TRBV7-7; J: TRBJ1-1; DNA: TGTGCTAGCAGCTTGTGGGAAAACACTGAAGCTTTCTTT; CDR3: CASSLWENTEAFF
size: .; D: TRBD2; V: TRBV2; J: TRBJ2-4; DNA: TGTGCCAGCAGCCTACTAGCGGGAGTTTGGCAAAACATTCAGTACTTC; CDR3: CASSLLAGVWQNIQYF
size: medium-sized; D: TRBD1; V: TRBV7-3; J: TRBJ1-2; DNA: TGTGCCAGCAGCCTTGGACAGGGGATTGGCTACACCTTC; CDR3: CASSLGQGIGYTF
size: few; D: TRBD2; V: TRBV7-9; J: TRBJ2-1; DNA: TGTGCCAGCAGCTACGGGACTAGTTACAATGAGCAGTTCTTC; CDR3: CASSYGTSYNEQFF
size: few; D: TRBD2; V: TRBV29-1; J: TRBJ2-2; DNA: TGCAGCGTGGAGGCGGGGGGCTCCGGGGAGCTGTTTTTT; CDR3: CSVEAGGSGELFF
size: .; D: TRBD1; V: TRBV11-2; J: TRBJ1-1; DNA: TGTGCCAGCAGCTTGGGACAGGGAAGCGCTGAAGCTTTCTTT; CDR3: CASSLGQGSAEAFF